These T cell receptor beta chains were read from a single sample in a study of OX40 agonist ivuxolimab in advanced cancers. The table came from immunoSEQ multiplex PCR; TCRdb's copy has only in-frame clones and leaves some out. The sample shows around 12,000 clones, 82% of them seen only once. This specimen consisted of CD4+ or CD8+ T cells sorted from blood, obtained in a trial of the OX40 agonist ivuxolimab. Receptor source: an adult with an advanced solid tumor such as melanoma, head and neck, liver or kidney cancer. Each CDR3 is given with its conserved first and last residue. D genes are given only for firm matches. Clone sizes are given selectively: once, few, many, or a class where the clone is expanded.

j_gene	d_gene	v_gene	abundance	CDR3nt	CDR3aa
TRBJ1-1	-	TRBV5-4	few	TGTGCCAGCAGGGGCTTCGGGAACACTGAAGCTTTCTTT	CASRGFGNTEAFF
TRBJ1-1	-	TRBV9	-	TGTGCCAGCAGCCCTGGTGGGAACACTGAAGCTTTCTTT	CASSPGGNTEAFF
TRBJ1-2	TRBD1	TRBV6-5	-	TGTGCCAGCAGCCGACAGGGGGGATCCAATGGCTACACCTTC	CASSRQGGSNGYTF
TRBJ2-7	TRBD1	TRBV27	-	TGTGCCAGCAGTTTTTCCACAGGGGATCAAACCTACGAGCAGTACTTC	CASSFSTGDQTYEQYF
TRBJ2-5	-	TRBV19	medium-sized	TGTGCCAGTAGTACAGGAGACAGGTCAGGGGAGACCCAGTACTTC	CASSTGDRSGETQYF
TRBJ2-2	-	TRBV11-2	-	TGTGCCAGCAGCTTAGGGGCCACCGGGGAGCTGTTTTTT	CASSLGATGELFF
TRBJ1-1	TRBD1	TRBV6-5	-	TGTGCCAGCAGTTCCCAGGGGGGGCCTGAAGCTTTCTTT	CASSSQGGPEAFF
TRBJ1-2	-	TRBV4-3	-	TGCGCCAGCAGCCAAGCTCTGGGCGGGGGGCTGGGTGGCTACACCTTC	CASSQALGGGLGGYTF
TRBJ1-3	TRBD1	TRBV11-2	-	TGTGCCAGCAGCCCGTCAGGGGGAAGGTCTGGAAACACCATATATTTT	CASSPSGGRSGNTIYF
TRBJ2-1	-	TRBV7-9	medium-sized	TGTGCCAGCAGCTTAAATTCTCAAGTGGGGGAGTTCTTC	CASSLNSQVGEFF
TRBJ1-3	TRBD1	TRBV2	few	TGTGCCAGCAGTGAACCGCGCAGGGGGCGCGCTGGAAACACCATATATTTT	CASSEPRRGRAGNTIYF
TRBJ2-3	-	TRBV6-5	-	TGTGCCAGCAGTCCAGAGGGGCCCACAGATACGCAGTATTTT	CASSPEGPTDTQYF
TRBJ2-7	-	TRBV5-1	once	TGCGCCAGCAGCTTGGCGGGGCCCGAGCAGTACTTC	CASSLAGPEQYF
TRBJ2-3	-	TRBV27	-	TGTGCCAGCAGTTTATCTGGGCAGGTGACAGATACGCAGTATTTT	CASSLSGQVTDTQYF
TRBJ2-5	TRBD2	TRBV11-2	-	TGTGCCAGCAGCTTCAGCTTGGGACTAGCGGATCCGGAGGAGACCCAGTACTTC	CASSFSLGLADPEETQYF
TRBJ2-3	TRBD2	TRBV5-5	-	TGTGCCAGCAGCTTGGCAGTTAGCGGGGAGTGGGGAACGCAGTATTTT	CASSLAVSGEWGTQYF
TRBJ1-3	-	TRBV5-4	-	TGTGCCAGCAGCTTGGCAGGGGTTATAGGAAACACCATATATTTT	CASSLAGVIGNTIYF
TRBJ1-6	-	TRBV7-9	once	TGTGCCAGCAGCTTAGAGGGTGGCAATTCACCCCTCCACTTT	CASSLEGGNSPLHF
TRBJ1-2	-	TRBV5-1	-	TGCGCCAGCAGCTTGGGGCCATATGGCTACACCTTC	CASSLGPYGYTF
TRBJ1-1	-	TRBV4-2	-	TGTGCCAGCAGCCAACAGGGGCCAAACACTGAAGCTTTCTTT	CASSQQGPNTEAFF
TRBJ2-1	-	TRBV27	once	TGTGCCAGCAGCATATGGCCTGGGCTCCCAACGCAGTCCAATGAGCAGTTCTTC	CASSIWPGLPTQSNEQFF
TRBJ1-5	-	TRBV19	-	TGTGCCAGCGGCCAGCCCCAGCATTTT	CASGQPQHF
TRBJ1-6	-	TRBV4-1	-	TGCGCCAGCAGCCAAGATCAGGCGACAGTTAATTCACCCCTCCACTTT	CASSQDQATVNSPLHF
TRBJ2-1	-	TRBV7-9	-	TGTGCCATCAAACCGGGGTCAAATTCTTACAATGAGCAGTTCTTC	CAIKPGSNSYNEQFF
TRBJ2-3	-	TRBV28	once	TGTGCCAGCAGTTTGACCTCGGCCACAGATACGCAGTATTTT	CASSLTSATDTQYF
TRBJ2-3	TRBD2	TRBV28	-	TGTGCCAGCAGGCGACTAGCGGGGGAAGTCTCAGATACGCAGTATTTT	CASRRLAGEVSDTQYF